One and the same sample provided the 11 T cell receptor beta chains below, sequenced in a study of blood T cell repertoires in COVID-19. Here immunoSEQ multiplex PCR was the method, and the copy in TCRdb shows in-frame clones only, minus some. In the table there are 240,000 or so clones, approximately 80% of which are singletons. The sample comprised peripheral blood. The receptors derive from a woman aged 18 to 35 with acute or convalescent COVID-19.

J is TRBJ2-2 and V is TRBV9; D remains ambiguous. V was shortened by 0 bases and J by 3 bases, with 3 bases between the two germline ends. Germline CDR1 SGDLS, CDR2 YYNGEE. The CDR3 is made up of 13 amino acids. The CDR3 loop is CASSVVDTGELFF. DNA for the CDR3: TGTGCCAGCAGCGTAGTCGACACCGGGGAGCTGTTTTTT.

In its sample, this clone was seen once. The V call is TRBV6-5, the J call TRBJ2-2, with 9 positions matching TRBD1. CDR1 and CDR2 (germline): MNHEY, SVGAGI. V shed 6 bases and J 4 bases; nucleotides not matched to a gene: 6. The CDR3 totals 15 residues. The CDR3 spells CASSNRGRGTGELFF. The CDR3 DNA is TGTGCCAGCAGCAACAGGGGGCGAGGCACCGGGGAGCTGTTTTTT.

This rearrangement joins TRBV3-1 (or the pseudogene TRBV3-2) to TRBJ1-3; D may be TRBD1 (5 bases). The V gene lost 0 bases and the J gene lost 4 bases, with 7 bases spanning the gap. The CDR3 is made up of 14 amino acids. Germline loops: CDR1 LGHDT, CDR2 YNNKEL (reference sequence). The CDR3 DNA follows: TGTGCCAGCAGCCAAGAAAACAGGGGAAACACCATATATTTT. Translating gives CASSQENRGNTIYF.

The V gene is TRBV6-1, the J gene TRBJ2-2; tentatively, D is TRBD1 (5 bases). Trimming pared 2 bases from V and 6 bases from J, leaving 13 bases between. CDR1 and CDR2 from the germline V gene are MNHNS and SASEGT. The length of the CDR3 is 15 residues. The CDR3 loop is CASSEMAGQAGELFF. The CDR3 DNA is TGTGCCAGCAGTGAAATGGCAGGGCAGGCCGGGGAGCTGTTTTTT.

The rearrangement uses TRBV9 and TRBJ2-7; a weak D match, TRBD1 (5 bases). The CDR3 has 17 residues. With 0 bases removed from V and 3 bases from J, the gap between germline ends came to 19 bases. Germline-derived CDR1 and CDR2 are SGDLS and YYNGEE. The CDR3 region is CASSVGWGGSSSYEQYF. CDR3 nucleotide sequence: TGTGCCAGCAGCGTAGGTTGGGGCGGCAGTTCGAGCTACGAGCAGTACTTC.

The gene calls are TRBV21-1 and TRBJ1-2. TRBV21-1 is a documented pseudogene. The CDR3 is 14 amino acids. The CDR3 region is CASSKGAPGRGYTF. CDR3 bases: TGTGCCAGCAGCAAAGGAGCCCCGGGTAGGGGCTACACCTTC.

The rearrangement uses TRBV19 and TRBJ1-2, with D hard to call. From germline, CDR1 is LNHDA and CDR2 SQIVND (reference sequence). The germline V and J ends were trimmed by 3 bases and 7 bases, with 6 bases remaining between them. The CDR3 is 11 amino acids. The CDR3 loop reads CASSMSVGYTF. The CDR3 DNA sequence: TGTGCCAGTAGTATGTCGGTTGGCTACACCTTC.

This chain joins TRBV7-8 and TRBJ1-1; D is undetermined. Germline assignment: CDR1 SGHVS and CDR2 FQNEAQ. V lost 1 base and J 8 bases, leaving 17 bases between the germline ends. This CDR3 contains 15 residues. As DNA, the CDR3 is TGTGCCAGCAGCTTAGTTCCGGGTGTAGGTTCAGAAGCTTTCTTT. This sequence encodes CASSLVPGVGSEAFF.

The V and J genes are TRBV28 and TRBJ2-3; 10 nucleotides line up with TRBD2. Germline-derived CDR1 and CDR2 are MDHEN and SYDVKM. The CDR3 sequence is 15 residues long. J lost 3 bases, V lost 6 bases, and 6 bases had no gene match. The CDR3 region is CASSPTGLATDTQYF. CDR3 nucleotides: TGTGCCAGCAGCCCGACGGGACTAGCGACAGATACGCAGTATTTT.

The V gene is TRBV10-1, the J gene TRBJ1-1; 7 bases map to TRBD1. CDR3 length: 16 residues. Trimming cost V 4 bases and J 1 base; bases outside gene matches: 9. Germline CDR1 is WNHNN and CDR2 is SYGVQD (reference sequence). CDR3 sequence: CASSAGLGQQNTEAFF. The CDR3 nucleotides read TGCGCCAGCAGTGCCGGGCTGGGACAGCAGAACACTGAAGCTTTCTTT.

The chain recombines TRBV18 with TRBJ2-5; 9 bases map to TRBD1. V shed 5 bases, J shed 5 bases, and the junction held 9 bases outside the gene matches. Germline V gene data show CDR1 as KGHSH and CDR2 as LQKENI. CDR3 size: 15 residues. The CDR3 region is CASSVSQGARETQYF. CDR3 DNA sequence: TGTGCCAGCTCAGTATCACAGGGGGCTCGGGAGACCCAGTACTTC.